The 24 T cell receptor beta chains listed next were all sequenced from one sample in a study of blood T cell repertoires in COVID-19. TCRdb's copy holds only in-frame clones and misses some; the assay was immunoSEQ multiplex PCR. Counted here are about 160,000 clones, approximately 91% occurring once; the ten biggest clones make up about 2.3%. Source material: peripheral blood. These receptors all come from a man between 18 and 35 years old with acute or convalescent COVID-19.

The chain couples TRBV19 to TRBJ1-6; no reliable D call. Between the trimmed V and J ends, which lost 3 bases and 0 bases, there was a span of 9 bases. Germline V lookup: CDR1 LNHDA, CDR2 SQIVND (reference sequence). This CDR3 has 16 residues. The CDR3: CASSISYSSYNSPLHF. CDR3 DNA: TGTGCCAGTAGTATCAGCTACAGCTCCTATAATTCACCCCTCCACTTT.

The chain recombines TRBV19 with TRBJ2-7; a possible D gene is TRBD1 (6 bases). V was pared by 2 bases and J by 7 bases, with 12 bases between. This CDR3 has 13 amino acids. Per germline, CDR1 LNHDA and CDR2 SQIVND (reference sequence). In DNA form, the CDR3 reads TGTGCCAGTAGTATAATACAGGGATTGGAGCAGTACTTC. This codes for CASSIIQGLEQYF.

This chain uses TRBV27 with TRBJ1-1; the D gene is possibly TRBD1 (6 bases). CDR3 size: 13 residues. Germline V gives CDR1 MNHEY, CDR2 SMNVEV (reference sequence). V lost 5 bases to trimming and J lost 8 bases, with 15 bases between them. For the CDR3, the DNA is TGTGCCAGCAGTCTACGGACAGTCGACGAAGCTTTCTTT. It yields the protein CASSLRTVDEAFF.

CDR3 sequence (DNA): TGTGCCAGCAGCCCAGGACAGCCCGAGAACACCGGGGAGCTGTTTTTT. Its translation: CASSPGQPENTGELFF. The V and J genes are TRBV11-3 and TRBJ2-2; possibly TRBD1 for D (6 bases). Germline V gene sequence: CDR1 SGHNT, CDR2 YENEEA. The CDR3 has 16 residues. V lost 5 bases to trimming and J lost 1 base, with 14 bases between them.

V is TRBV4-1 and J is TRBJ2-3; D is possibly TRBD2 (5 bases). This CDR3 is built from 14 residues. Germline V gives CDR1 MGHRA, CDR2 YSYEKL. With 0 bases removed from V and 3 bases from J, the gap between germline ends came to 7 bases. DNA of the CDR3: TGCGCCAGCAGCCAAGAGAGGGCGACAGATACGCAGTATTTT. Translating gives CASSQERATDTQYF.

The V and J genes are TRBV4-1 and TRBJ1-2; D remains unclear. CDR1 and CDR2 (germline): MGHRA, YSYEKL. V gave up 0 bases and J gave up 8 bases, with 10 bases separating them. This CDR3 has 13 amino acids. The CDR3 region has the DNA TGCGCCAGCAGCCAAGATCTTCAGCGGGGCTACACCTTC. This encodes CASSQDLQRGYTF.

The chain links TRBV19 to TRBJ1-5, with D unresolved. Germline CDR1 is LNHDA and CDR2 is SQIVND (reference sequence). The V end lost 3 bases, the J end lost 2 bases, and 8 bases lay between the germline ends. This CDR3 region has 14 residues. The CDR3 region has the DNA TGTGCCAGTAGTATCGAGAGGGGCAATCAGCCCCAGCATTTT. This encodes CASSIERGNQPQHF.

This clone was found once. V usage is TRBV30 and J usage is TRBJ2-7; D perhaps matches TRBD1 (5 bases). Germline V lookup: CDR1 GTSNPN, CDR2 SVGIG (reference sequence). The CDR3 covers 11 residues. With 1 base removed from V and 6 bases from J, the gap between germline ends came to 7 bases. The CDR3 region is CAWSAQGEQYF. CDR3 DNA: TGTGCCTGGAGTGCTCAGGGCGAGCAGTACTTC.

This clone was counted a few times. This sequence joins TRBV27 and TRBJ1-4; tentatively, D is TRBD1 (5 bases). V lost 9 bases to trimming and J lost 8 bases, with 16 bases between them. CDR1 is MNHEY and CDR2 is SMNVEV in the germline V gene (reference sequence). There are 13 residues in the CDR3. The CDR3 nucleotides read TGTGCCAGAATTAGGGGTATGAGGGAAAAACTGTTTTTT. Translating it yields CARIRGMREKLFF.

V gene TRBV19 combines with J gene TRBJ2-7, with 7 bases lining up with TRBD1. V lost 9 bases to trimming and J lost 2 bases; unmatched junction nucleotides: 13. The CDR3 covers 15 residues. The germline V gene encodes CDR1 LNHDA and CDR2 SQIVND (reference sequence). Here the CDR3 reads CASNNIDRAPYEQYF. CDR3 sequence (DNA): TGTGCCAGCAATAACATAGACAGGGCTCCCTACGAGCAGTACTTC.

V usage is TRBV5-1 and J usage is TRBJ2-5; no reliable D call. The V gene's germline CDR1 is SGHRS and CDR2 YFSETQ. V was trimmed by 2 bases and J by 5 bases, leaving 13 bases between them. The CDR3 extends over 14 amino acids. The CDR3 DNA reads as TGCGCCAGCAGCTTCGGATCTCCAGCGGAGACCCAGTACTTC. Amino acid sequence: CASSFGSPAETQYF.

The CDR3 spells CASGSGQDTEAFF. For the CDR3, the DNA is TGTGCCAGCGGATCGGGACAGGACACTGAAGCTTTCTTT. The J gene is TRBJ1-1, the V gene TRBV21-1; the D call TRBD1 from the table was never checked on the DNA. TRBV21-1 is termed a pseudogene. The CDR3 sequence is 13 residues long.

The chain couples TRBV4-2 to TRBJ1-4; D ambiguous. The CDR3 covers 16 residues. The germline gives CDR1 LGHNA, CDR2 YNFKEQ. The V end lost 0 bases, the J end lost 7 bases, and 15 bases lay between the germline ends. The CDR3 here is CASSQEWGDGGEKLFF. The CDR3 bases are TGTGCCAGCAGCCAAGAATGGGGTGATGGAGGTGAAAAACTGTTTTTT.

The chain carries TRBV7-8 and TRBJ1-1, with TRBD1 matching 7 bases. The V gene's germline CDR1 is SGHVS and CDR2 FQNEAQ. Unmatched junction bases numbered 12, after V lost 5 bases and J lost 0 bases. The CDR3 length is 17 residues. This CDR3 is CASSLGQRVIMNTEAFF. The DNA of the CDR3 is TGTGCCAGCAGCCTGGGACAGCGGGTGATCATGAACACTGAAGCTTTCTTT.

For the CDR3, the DNA is TGTGCCAGCGCCCGAAACGGGGGAGAAGCTTTCTTT. It codes for CASARNGGEAFF. The chain combines TRBV12-3 or TRBV12-4 with TRBJ1-1, with a possible D match to TRBD1 (5 bases). The CDR3 totals 12 residues. The V and J ends lost 8 bases and 8 bases respectively, with 15 bases between them.

The rearrangement joins TRBV5-1 to TRBJ2-7; maybe TRBD2 (5 bases). Germline values: CDR1 SGHRS, CDR2 YFSETQ. The V and J ends lost 5 bases and 3 bases respectively, with 12 bases between them. CDR3 length equals 13 residues. CDR3 loop: CASRRTGNYEQYF. In DNA, the CDR3 is TGCGCCAGCAGAAGGACCGGGAACTACGAGCAGTACTTC. The complete variable domain, with remaining parts taken from reference TRBV5-1 and TRBJ2-7, reads KAGVTQTPRYLIKTRGQQVTLSCSPISGHRSVSWYQQTPGQGLQFLFEYFSETQRNKGNFPGRFSGRQFSNSRSEMNVSTLELGDSALYLCASRRTGNYEQYFGPGTRLTVT.

The V call is TRBV19, the J call TRBJ2-1, with D maybe TRBD2 (5 bases). V was shortened by 5 bases and J by 3 bases, with 8 bases between the two germline ends. CDR1 LNHDA and CDR2 SQIVND come from the germline V gene (reference sequence). The CDR3 sequence is 13 residues long. CDR3 bases: TGTGCCAGTAGTTTCGACTACTACAATGAGCAGTTCTTC. Amino acids: CASSFDYYNEQFF.

This rearrangement joins TRBV7-9 to TRBJ2-7, with D perhaps TRBD1 (6 bases). The CDR3 length is 12 residues. The germline CDR1 and CDR2 sequences are SEHNR and FQNEAQ (reference sequence). V was trimmed by 2 bases and J by 6 bases, leaving 8 bases between them. In DNA, the CDR3 is TGTGCCAGCAGCTTACAGGGGACCGAGCAGTACTTC. It specifies CASSLQGTEQYF.

The chain links TRBV6-5 to TRBJ1-3, with TRBD1 identical over 8 bases. Germline lookup yields CDR1 MNHEY and CDR2 SVGAGI. The CDR3 totals 14 residues. Trimming cost V 6 bases and J 7 bases; bases outside gene matches: 8. The CDR3 sequence: CASSPDREENTIYF. The CDR3 bases are TGTGCCAGCAGCCCGGACAGGGAGGAGAACACCATATATTTT.

This clone was recorded a few times. This chain links TRBV7-6 with TRBJ1-5; 7 bases align to TRBD1. CDR1 and CDR2 (germline): SGHVS, FNYEAQ. The V gene end was trimmed by 1 base and the J gene end by 2 bases; junction bases not matched to a gene: 5. This CDR3 region has 16 residues. The CDR3 coding sequence is TGTGCCAGCAGCTTAGGACAGGGCGGGGGCAATCAGCCCCAGCATTTT. Protein sequence: CASSLGQGGGNQPQHF.

The table lists this clone with a few counts. V gene TRBV3-1 (or the pseudogene TRBV3-2) combines with J gene TRBJ1-2; weak D call: TRBD1 (5 bases). The V end was cut by 3 bases, the J end by 1 base, with 9 bases between. CDR1 is LGHDT and CDR2 is YNNKEL in the germline V gene (reference sequence). The CDR3 is 14 amino acids. CDR3 bases: TGTGCCAGCAGCCATCAGGGATTTAACTATGGCTACACCTTC. It is translated as CASSHQGFNYGYTF.

The chain carries TRBV24-1 and TRBJ2-7; 7 bases agree with TRBD1. The CDR3 has 14 residues. V lost 3 bases and J lost 2; bases outside the gene matches: 3. CDR1 and CDR2 (germline): KGHDR, SFDVKD. The CDR3 nucleotides read TGTGCCACCAGTGATCCGGGACAGACCTACGAGCAGTACTTC. It specifies CATSDPGQTYEQYF.

This chain links TRBV27 with TRBJ2-5; D may be TRBD2 (6 bases). The CDR3 runs to 12 residues. CDR1 and CDR2 (germline): MNHEY, SMNVEV (reference sequence). Trimming pared 8 bases from V and 5 bases from J, leaving 12 bases between. CDR3 in amino acids: CASPGEEETQYF. The CDR3 DNA is TGTGCCAGCCCCGGGGAGGAGGAGACCCAGTACTTC.

This rearrangement joins TRBV24-1 to TRBJ2-2; D is possibly TRBD1 (6 bases). V lost 7 bases and J lost 1, with 15 bases in between. The CDR3 has 16 residues. The V gene's germline CDR1 is KGHDR and CDR2 SFDVKD. The chain's CDR3 is CATRSPGDRNTGELFF. The CDR3, as DNA: TGTGCCACCAGAAGCCCAGGGGATAGGAACACCGGGGAGCTGTTTTTT.